This T cell receptor (beta chain) came from a study of cytomegalovirus exposure and HLA in healthy donors. The CDR3 covers 16 residues. V lost 3 bases to trimming and J lost 6 bases; unmatched junction nucleotides: 5. Per the germline V gene, CDR1 is LGHNA and CDR2 is YNFKEQ. PCR involved 60 Vbeta and 13 Jbeta primers. TCRdb keeps only in-frame clones here, not all; method: immunoSEQ multiplex PCR. The table records around 150,000 clones, roughly 9% of them present only once. Study-wide points: Presence/absence analyses assumed roughly uniform sequencing depth across donors. Per a prior analysis, the majority of TCR beta V segments were productive roughly 87% or roughly 30% of the time.

Points on this clone: Antigen specificity is unknown.

Specimen: PBMCs. The sequence derives from a woman aged 35 to 49 in good health and CMV-seropositive. The rearrangement links TRBV4-2 to TRBJ2-1, with TRBD2 matching 13 bases. Here the CDR3 reads CASSQPTSGGANEQFF. The CDR3 DNA reads TGTGCCAGCAGCCAGCCAACTAGCGGGGGGGCCAATGAGCAGTTCTTC.